This T cell receptor (beta chain) was obtained from a study of OX40 agonist ivuxolimab in advanced cancers. The wider study: With a range of roughly 20 to 80, age averaged approximately 54 years, and roughly 80% were male.

Here immunoSEQ multiplex PCR was the method, and the copy in TCRdb shows in-frame clones only, minus some. The sample records 35,000 or so clones, 76% being singletons. The germline CDR1 and CDR2 sequences are MDHEN and SYDVKM. The V gene lost 6 bases and the J gene lost 2 bases, with 11 bases spanning the gap. The CDR3 has 14 residues. This clonotype was obtained from an adult with an advanced solid tumor such as melanoma, head and neck, liver or kidney cancer. This material consisted of CD4+ or CD8+ T cells sorted from blood, taken in a trial of the OX40 agonist ivuxolimab. The chain recombines TRBV28 with TRBJ1-3; D not certain. CDR3 sequence reads: CASSPGGTGNTIYF. DNA of the CDR3: TGTGCCAGCAGCCCCGGAGGGACTGGAAACACCATATATTTT.